These T cell receptor beta chains were read from a single sample in a study of T cell responses to AZD1222 COVID-19 vaccine. Measured with immunoSEQ multiplex PCR; TCRdb has only the in-frame clones, and not every one. The top ten hold 3.5% to 5% of the sample, which has about 130,000 clones, approximately 85% seen once. The sequences come from peripheral blood, collected 28 days after the second AZD1222 dose. These receptors all stem from an adult who received the AZD1222 COVID-19 vaccine. Each CDR3 is given with its conserved first and last residue. The D gene is left open where the match is weak. The listing skips clone size in some rows; elsewhere it reads once, few, many or a size class.

TRBJ1-5 TRBV6-5 few TRBD1 TGTGCCAGCAGTACTACAGGGGGTGGTCAGCCCCAGCATTTT CASSTTGGGQPQHF
TRBJ2-7 TRBV6-5 . . TGTGCCAGCAAGGGACATTGGTACGAGCAGTACTTC CASKGHWYEQYF
TRBJ1-5 TRBV4-1 . TRBD1 TGCGCCAGCAGCCACGAAAATACAGGGGTTGGGAATCAGCCCCAGCATTTT CASSHENTGVGNQPQHF
TRBJ2-2 TRBV2 . . TGTGCCAGCAGTGAGCGGTCAGGGGGGGGCCCCGGGGAGCTGTTTTTT CASSERSGGGPGELFF
TRBJ1-6 TRBV5-5 . . TGTGCCAGCAGCTTACGCCCGACTCAAGGCAATAATTCACCCCTCCACTTT CASSLRPTQGNNSPLHF
TRBJ2-5 TRBV3-1/TRBV3-2 . . TGTGCCAGCAGCCAAGCGCACAGACAAGAGACCCAGTACTTC CASSQAHRQETQYF
TRBJ1-2 TRBV13 . . TGTGCCAGCAGCATAGGGACTGGCTATGGCTACACCTTC CASSIGTGYGYTF
TRBJ2-2 TRBV6-2/TRBV6-3 few TRBD2 TGTGCCAGCAGTTACCTATACGGGGGGGCCCGAAACACCGGGGAGCTGTTTTTT CASSYLYGGARNTGELFF
TRBJ1-2 TRBV10-3 . TRBD1 TGTGCCATCAGTGACACAGGGGTCGAGGGCTATGGCTACACCTTC CAISDTGVEGYGYTF
TRBJ2-7 TRBV5-6 . TRBD1 TGTGCCAGCAGCTTGGGGACAGGGTTTTTGTCCTACGAGCAGTACTTC CASSLGTGFLSYEQYF
TRBJ1-4 TRBV28 . TRBD1 TGTGCCAGCAGTACTGGACAGGGTGATGAAAAACTGTTTTTT CASSTGQGDEKLFF
TRBJ1-4 TRBV7-2 few TRBD1 TGTGCCAGCAGCCCGGACAGGGGGAGTGAAAAACTGTTTTTT CASSPDRGSEKLFF
TRBJ2-3 TRBV29-1 . . TGCAGCGTCGAACTAGATATGGAGTATTTT CSVELDMEYF
TRBJ1-4 TRBV4-1 once . TGCGCCAGCAGGAAGGGGACTTCAAGTGGCGGGGGGCGAGAAAAACTGTTTTTT CASRKGTSSGGGREKLFF
TRBJ2-3 TRBV2 . TRBD2 TGTGCCAGCAGTGAACCTAGCGGGGGGGCAGATACGCAGTATTTT CASSEPSGGADTQYF
TRBJ1-1 TRBV7-8 . . TGTGCCAGCAGCTTAGTGTTCGGGGGCAACACTGAAGCTTTCTTT CASSLVFGGNTEAFF
TRBJ1-3 TRBV6-5 . . TGTGCCAGCACCGGAGACTACTCTGGAAACACCATATATTTT CASTGDYSGNTIYF
TRBJ2-1 TRBV9 . . TGTGCCAGCAGCGTAGAGGGCAATGAGCAGTTCTTC CASSVEGNEQFF
TRBJ1-2 TRBV7-9 . TRBD1 TGTGCCAGCACCCTTACACCGGGACAGACTAACTATGGCTACACCTTC CASTLTPGQTNYGYTF
TRBJ1-2 TRBV5-6 . . TGTGCCAGCAGGATATTTGGGAGTCTCTATGGCTACACCTTC CASRIFGSLYGYTF